The rows below give T cell receptor beta chains drawn from one sample of a study of graft-versus-host responses after intestinal transplantation. Some clones are missing from TCRdb's copy, which holds only in-frame ones; the method was immunoSEQ multiplex PCR. The profile shows roughly 73,000 clones, roughly 91% of them singletons. Their antigens are not known. The starting material was unstimulated CD8+ T cells sorted from spleen or lymph node cells, obtained before transplant. These TCRs come from a human donor who was the organ donor for an intestinal transplant. The CDR3 runs from the conserved cysteine through the conserved F or W. Each record gives: V gene, D gene, J gene, clone size, CDR3 protein, CDR3 DNA. A D gene is named only where the DNA matches it firmly. Clone size is stated in some rows and not others, as once, few, many or a class when expanded.

>TRBV10-2|.|TRBJ1-5|.
CASSEQEFNQPQHF
TGCGCCAGCAGTGAACAGGAGTTCAATCAGCCCCAGCATTTT
>TRBV4-1|.|TRBJ1-5|.
CASSQFGDPQPQHF
TGCGCCAGCAGTCAGTTTGGGGACCCACAGCCCCAGCATTTT
>TRBV29-1|TRBD2|TRBJ2-1|.
CSVERTSGGAYNEQFF
TGCAGCGTTGAGCGGACTAGCGGGGGGGCCTACAATGAGCAGTTCTTC
>TRBV6-1|TRBD2|TRBJ2-3|.
CASRPGGPIPDTQYF
TGTGCCAGCAGACCGGGGGGGCCGATCCCAGATACGCAGTATTTT
>TRBV2|TRBD1|TRBJ1-4|.
CASSEAWDRDEKLFF
TGTGCCAGCAGTGAGGCTTGGGACAGGGATGAAAAACTGTTTTTT
>TRBV7-9|.|TRBJ1-5|.
CASSSVTGPQHF
TGTGCCAGCAGCTCAGTGACAGGGCCCCAGCATTTT
>TRBV6-5|.|TRBJ2-1|.
CASSPVHNEQFF
TGTGCCAGCAGTCCGGTTCACAATGAGCAGTTCTTC
>TRBV10-2|.|TRBJ1-6|once
CASSESASALPSSYNSPLHF
TGCGCCAGCAGTGAGTCGGCCAGCGCATTACCTAGCTCCTATAATTCACCCCTCCACTTT
>TRBV27|TRBD1|TRBJ1-2|.
CASSLDREGYGYTF
TGTGCCAGCAGCCTGGACAGGGAAGGGTATGGCTACACCTTC
>TRBV9|.|TRBJ1-1|.
CASSVGANAEAFF
TGTGCCAGCAGCGTAGGGGCAAACGCTGAAGCTTTCTTT
>TRBV6-5|TRBD1|TRBJ1-2|.
CASSPETGDGYTF
TGTGCCAGCAGTCCTGAGACAGGGGATGGCTACACCTTC
>TRBV27|.|TRBJ1-3|.
CASSPIPAGNTIYF
TGTGCCAGCAGTCCCATCCCAGCCGGAAACACCATATATTTT
>TRBV11-1|TRBD1|TRBJ1-1|.
CASSLTGGSTEAFF
TGTGCCAGCAGCTTGACAGGGGGGAGCACTGAAGCTTTCTTT
>TRBV6-1|.|TRBJ2-3|.
CASLENLGDTQYF
TGTGCCAGCCTCGAGAACCTTGGAGATACGCAGTATTTT
>TRBV5-6|.|TRBJ1-5|.
CASFRRREGQPQHF
TGTGCCAGCTTTCGCAGGAGGGAAGGTCAGCCCCAGCATTTT
>TRBV19|TRBD1|TRBJ1-4|once
CASSTLGQTNEKLFF
TGTGCCAGTAGTACCCTGGGACAGACTAATGAAAAACTGTTTTTT
>TRBV30|.|TRBJ2-2|.
CAWSGTGELFF
TGTGCCTGGAGTGGAACCGGGGAGCTGTTTTTT
>TRBV5-6|.|TRBJ2-3|few
CASSPLVQVGTDTQYF
TGTGCCAGCAGCCCGCTTGTGCAAGTGGGCACAGATACGCAGTATTTT
>TRBV10-3|.|TRBJ2-7|.
CAISQTKRTYEQYF
TGTGCCATCAGTCAGACGAAGAGGACCTACGAGCAGTACTTC
>TRBV5-1|TRBD2|TRBJ2-5|.
CASRTSGGQQETQYF
TGCGCCAGCAGAACTAGCGGGGGACAACAAGAGACCCAGTACTTC
>TRBV5-6|.|TRBJ2-3|once
CASSFSSTDTQYF
TGTGCCAGCAGCTTTTCTAGCACAGATACGCAGTATTTT
>TRBV2|TRBD1|TRBJ2-7|.
CASRATTGTGFNEQYF
TGTGCCAGCAGAGCTACCACCGGGACAGGGTTTAACGAGCAGTACTTC
>TRBV12-5|.|TRBJ1-1|.
CASGFSVQGGDTEAFF
TGTGCTAGTGGTTTCAGCGTGCAGGGAGGGGACACTGAAGCTTTCTTT
>TRBV6-5|TRBD2|TRBJ2-3|few
CASTGLAVTDTQYF
TGTGCCAGCACGGGACTAGCGGTCACAGATACGCAGTATTTT
>TRBV2|TRBD1|TRBJ1-2|few
CASSYDRGDYGYTF
TGTGCCAGCAGTTATGACAGGGGGGACTATGGCTACACCTTC
>TRBV6-1|.|TRBJ2-7|.
CASSNYEQYF
TGTGCCAGCAGTAACTACGAGCAGTACTTC
>TRBV7-7|.|TRBJ2-3|.
CAILLEGDPDTQYF
TGTGCCATTTTACTGGAGGGGGACCCAGATACGCAGTATTTT
>TRBV7-9|.|TRBJ2-7|.
CASSLAPGLEQYF
TGTGCCAGCAGCTTAGCGCCGGGGCTCGAGCAGTACTTC
>TRBV5-1|.|TRBJ1-1|.
CASSLGDTEAFF
TGCGCCAGCAGCTTGGGGGACACTGAAGCTTTCTTT
>TRBV18|.|TRBJ1-3|few
CASSPHWWGLHGNTIYF
TGTGCCAGCTCCCCCCATTGGTGGGGATTACATGGAAACACCATATATTTT
>TRBV5-1|.|TRBJ2-3|.
CASSLEVRLDTQYF
TGCGCCAGCAGCTTGGAGGTTCGCCTGGATACGCAGTATTTT
>TRBV19|.|TRBJ1-2|once
CASSIVQGDGGYTF
TGTGCCAGTAGTATAGTCCAGGGCGACGGGGGCTACACCTTC
>TRBV4-2|.|TRBJ1-1|.
CASSPGANEAFF
TGTGCCAGCAGCCCGGGGGCGAACGAAGCTTTCTTT
>TRBV4-1|.|TRBJ1-1|.
CASSQVTGWFSEAFF
TGCGCCAGCAGCCAAGTTACAGGGTGGTTCTCTGAAGCTTTCTTT
>TRBV7-8|TRBD2|TRBJ2-7|.
CASSPPTSKYEQYF
TGTGCCAGCAGCCCTCCGACTAGCAAGTACGAGCAGTACTTC
>TRBV5-1|.|TRBJ2-7|.
CASSLVVGYEQYF
TGCGCCAGCAGCTTGGTTGTCGGCTACGAGCAGTACTTC
>TRBV6-6|.|TRBJ2-5|once
CASSPLEGWGETQYF
TGTGCCAGCAGTCCGTTGGAGGGCTGGGGAGAGACCCAGTACTTC
>TRBV4-3|.|TRBJ2-7|.
CASSLQIDSYEQYF
TGCGCCAGCAGCCTGCAGATAGATTCCTACGAGCAGTACTTC
>TRBV7-9|.|TRBJ1-2|once
CASSLQEGSWYGYTF
TGTGCCAGCAGCTTACAAGAGGGATCTTGGTATGGCTACACCTTC
>TRBV5-1|TRBD1|TRBJ1-5|.
CASSLQGASQPQHF
TGCGCCAGCAGCTTGCAGGGGGCGAGTCAGCCCCAGCATTTT
>TRBV27|.|TRBJ2-2|.
CASKVLSNTGELFF
TGTGCCTCTAAGGTACTCTCGAACACCGGGGAGCTGTTTTTT
>TRBV4-1|TRBD1|TRBJ1-2|.
CASSHLSGQGGEGYGYTF
TGCGCCAGCAGCCATCTTTCAGGACAGGGAGGTGAAGGCTATGGCTACACCTTC
>TRBV15|.|TRBJ2-2|.
CATSRDSALPTGELFF
TGTGCCACCAGCAGAGATAGCGCCCTGCCCACCGGGGAGCTGTTTTTT
>TRBV29-1|.|TRBJ1-5|.
CSVYNQPQHF
TGCAGCGTTTACAATCAGCCCCAGCATTTT
>TRBV4-2|.|TRBJ2-7|.
CASTRGREGDYEQYF
TGTGCCAGCACCAGGGGGAGGGAAGGAGACTACGAGCAGTACTTC